Sequencing of this TCR beta chain was carried out in a study of T cell responses to AZD1222 COVID-19 vaccine (dated by TCRdb to the early 2020s). Background on the whole study: A total of just over 230 trial participants underwent TCR sequencing, of whom some 210 received two doses of AZD1222 and roughly 25 received two doses of the MenACWY control vaccine. Trial participants were enrolled into age subgroups of 18-55, 56-69 and 70-plus years, which contained about 150, 28 and 57 TCR-sequenced participants, respectively. What the study reported, not specific to this receptor: A significant rise in spike-specific TCR breadth and depth was observed after two AZD1222 doses relative to day 0 and relative to MenACWY recipients. Most participants were white British and females outnumbered males, and the authors suggested that clonal diversity may have been underestimated. The vaccine-associated CD4 TCRs covered the entire spike protein, and the dominant responses fell in regions 160-218 and 743-854. Conclusions about previously exposed vaccinees were limited because only six AZD1222 recipients were SARS-CoV-2 seropositive at baseline. Because no day 14 peak-response samples were available, repertoires were characterized only after the peak T cell response. Reportedly, almost half of the unique spike-specific TCRs recognized epitopes lying outside the regions that are mutated in the B.1.351 and B.1.1.7 variants. The 56-69-year group was small, and its depth increase did not reach significance, likely because of low power.

The time point label corresponds to: about 28 days (+/-7) after the second vaccine dose. Because spike-specific TCR depth and breadth did not differ between the two schedules, AZD1222 recipients who got a second dose at roughly 4 weeks were pooled with those who got a second dose at roughly 12 weeks. Vaccinee samples were obtained from the UK trials COV001 and COV002, which included a single-blind randomized controlled phase 2/3 trial of AZD1222 (ChAdOx1 nCoV-19) in healthy adults. Trial participant PBMC samples were collected at day 0 and day 28 after the second dose for TCRbeta chain sequencing. Reading the germline V gene gives CDR1 SGHDT and CDR2 YYEEEE. Trimming removed 4 bases from V and 0 bases from J, leaving 7 bases between the germline ends. The CDR3 starts with the cysteine, ends with the phenylalanine, and has 14 residues. Only the CDR3 DNA stays, 42 bases, in frame from base 1. Notes on this clone: Its cognate antigen has yet to be identified. Per-nucleotide qualities are absent, and no much larger clonotype sits a single base away.

The CDR3 regions of human TCRbeta chains were subjected to immunosequencing. The published analysis was carried out like this. Repertoire TCRs were checked for matches against a reference library of SARS-CoV-2-specific TCRs that had been generated using the MIRA antigen-specificity platform. Breadth meant the fraction of unique TCRs that were SARS-CoV-2-associated, whereas depth meant the fraction of total T cells that were SARS-CoV-2-associated. Using the MIRA data, each spike-specific TCR was assigned both to the spike region to which the TCR was reactive and to a CD4 or CD8 class. Log10-transformed breadth and depth values were compared by one-way ANOVA with Sidak's multiple comparisons tests. The table was pulled from immuneACCESS by TCRdb, which kept in-frame rearrangements only. Such tables lose some clones; where checked, under half of the loss comes from unresolved V genes, and the rest has no known cause. V and J calls and clone size are given by that table; D and trimming were obtained from the DNA. The sample data list about 93,000 clones, and 85% to 90% of these were observed just once. The ten largest account for roughly 2.7% of the sample.

The sample in question was peripheral blood, obtained 28 days after the second AZD1222 dose. This receptor was identified in an adult who received the AZD1222 COVID-19 vaccine. The chain employs TRBV5-6 and TRBJ1-4, with the D gene not confidently named. The CDR3 loop reads CASSPGATNEKLFF. The DNA sequence reads TGTGCCAGCAGCCCGGGCGCAACTAATGAAAAACTGTTTTTT.